This TCR beta chain originates from a study of blood T cells in healthy people across ages. Primers used in a second PCR of about 6 to 11 cycles were a sample-barcoded 5' primer and a J-beta primer mix. MiXCR, run by TCRdb on the 5' RACE reads, gives a single entry per CDR3 protein. The data hold about 940,000 distinct CDR3 sequences, with about 44% observed a single time. Germline V gene lookup returns CDR1 SGHTA and CDR2 FQGTGA. This CDR3 region has 14 residues. V gave up 2 bases and J gave up 2 bases, with 10 bases separating them. This clonotype showed up just a few times. The receptor comes from a man under 40 in good health. The chain recombines TRBV7-3 with TRBJ2-7; D may be TRBD2 (5 bases). Sequenced: blood. The CDR3 region is CASSLPSGPYEQYF. The CDR3 region has the DNA TGTGCCAGCAGCTTACCAAGCGGACCCTACGAGCAGTACTTC.